This T cell receptor (beta chain) was recorded in a study of T cells in Graves' hyperthyroidism and ophthalmopathy. Study results and caveats: Most thyroid clonotypes expanded above 0.001 were also detected in blood.

This clonotype was observed a handful of times. What it recognizes is unknown. What was amplified from RNA transcripts were TCR beta CDR3 regions. The HTBI set primed first-round TCR CDR3 RT-PCR. TCRdb re-called the multiplex PCR reads through MiXCR, storing one row per CDR3 protein. The repertoire includes around 620,000 distinct CDR3 sequences, about 14% of them detected once, and around 7% sits in the top ten. Germline CDR1 is LNHDA and CDR2 is SQIVND (reference sequence). The CDR3 covers 15 residues. With 3 bases removed from V and 2 bases from J, the gap between germline ends came to 14 bases. The genes are TRBV19 and TRBJ2-7; perhaps TRBD2 as D (6 bases). This TCR was recovered from a woman under 30 with Graves' ophthalmopathy. Sequenced input: blood. The CDR3 is CASSIASGETYEQYF. CDR3 coding DNA: TGTGCCAGTAGTATCGCCTCGGGAGAAACCTACGAGCAGTACTTC.